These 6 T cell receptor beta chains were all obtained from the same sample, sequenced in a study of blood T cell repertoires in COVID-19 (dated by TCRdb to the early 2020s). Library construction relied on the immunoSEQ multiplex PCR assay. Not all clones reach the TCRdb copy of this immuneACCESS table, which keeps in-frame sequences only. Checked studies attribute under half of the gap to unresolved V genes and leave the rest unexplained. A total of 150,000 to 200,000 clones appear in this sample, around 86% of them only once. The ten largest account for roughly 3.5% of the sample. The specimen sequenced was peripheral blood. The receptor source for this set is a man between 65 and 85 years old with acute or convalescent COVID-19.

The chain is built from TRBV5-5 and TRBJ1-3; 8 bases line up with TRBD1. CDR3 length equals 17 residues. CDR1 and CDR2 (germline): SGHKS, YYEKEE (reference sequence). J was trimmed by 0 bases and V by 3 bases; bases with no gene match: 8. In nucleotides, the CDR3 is TGTGCCAGCAGCTCAAGGACAGGGCTACTCTCTGGAAACACCATATATTTT. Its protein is CASSSRTGLLSGNTIYF.

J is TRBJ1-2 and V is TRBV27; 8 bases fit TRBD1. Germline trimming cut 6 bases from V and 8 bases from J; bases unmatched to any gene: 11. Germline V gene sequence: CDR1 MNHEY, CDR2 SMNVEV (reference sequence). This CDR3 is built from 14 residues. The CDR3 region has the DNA TGTGCCAGCAGCCCGGACAGGGCCTACGGAGGCTACACCTTC. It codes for CASSPDRAYGGYTF.

The DNA for the CDR3 is TGTGCCAGCACCACAGGGGGAAACTCCTATAATTCACCCCTCCACTTT. Encoded protein: CASTTGGNSYNSPLHF. This chain connects TRBV28 to TRBJ1-6; 8 positions match TRBD1. The length of the CDR3 is 16 residues. CDR1 MDHEN and CDR2 SYDVKM come from the germline V gene. V gave up 7 bases and J gave up 0 bases; unmatched junction bases: 5.

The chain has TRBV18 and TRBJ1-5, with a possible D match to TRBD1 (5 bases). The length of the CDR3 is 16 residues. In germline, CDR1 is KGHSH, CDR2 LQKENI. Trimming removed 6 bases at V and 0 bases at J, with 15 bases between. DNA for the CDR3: TGTGCCAGCTCGGTTACGGGGGGATATAGCAATCAGCCCCAGCATTTT. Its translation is CASSVTGGYSNQPQHF.

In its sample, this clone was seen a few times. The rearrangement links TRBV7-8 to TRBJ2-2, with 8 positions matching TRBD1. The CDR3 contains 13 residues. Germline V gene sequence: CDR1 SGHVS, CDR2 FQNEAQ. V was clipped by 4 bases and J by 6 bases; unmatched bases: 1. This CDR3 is CASSSQGAGELFF. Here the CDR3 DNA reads TGTGCCAGCAGCTCACAGGGGGCCGGGGAGCTGTTTTTT.

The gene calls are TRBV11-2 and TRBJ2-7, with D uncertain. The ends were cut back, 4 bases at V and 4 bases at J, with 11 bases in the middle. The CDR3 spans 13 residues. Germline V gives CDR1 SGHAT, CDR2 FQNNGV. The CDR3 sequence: CASSWSRRYEQYF. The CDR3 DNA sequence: TGTGCCAGCAGCTGGTCTAGAAGGTACGAGCAGTACTTC.